This T cell receptor beta chain was observed in a study of T cells in Graves' hyperthyroidism and ophthalmopathy. TCR beta CDR3 sequences were amplified from RNA transcripts. An initial round of RT-PCR targeting the TCR CDR3 relied on the HTBI primer set. TCRdb analysed the multiplex PCR reads with MiXCR anew, one entry per CDR3 protein. The data show roughly 98,000 distinct CDR3 sequences, roughly 39% seen once. Absence of ophthalmopathy progression within 18 months defined stable Graves' hyperthyroidism. Together with thyroid ultrasound, orbital computed tomography, serum thyroxine and TRAb, clinical symptoms were used for diagnoses. In its sample, this clonotype was seen once. The CDR3 has 17 amino acids. Trimming took 0 bases from V and 8 from J; bases not matched to a gene: 10. Germline loops: CDR1 MGHRA, CDR2 YSYEKL.

The rearrangement joins TRBV4-1 to TRBJ1-2; 12 bases are a match to TRBD1. Material: peripheral blood or thyroid tissue (not recorded which). This receptor was obtained from a woman aged 25 to 39 with Graves' hyperthyroidism. Written as DNA, the CDR3 is TGCGCCAGCAGCCAAGATCGAGGGACAGGGGGCGCATCCGGCTACACCTTC. Protein sequence: CASSQDRGTGGASGYTF.